The rows below give T cell receptor beta chains drawn from one sample of a study of read filtering for tumor transcriptome and immune sequencing. TCRdb ran MiXCR on the reads and lists one entry per CDR3 protein. The table lists 100,000 to 150,000 distinct CDR3 sequences, about 13% of them singletons. Sample: a population of CD138-negative cells sorted from bone marrow. The origin of the receptors is a donor over 35 with multiple myeloma. CDR3s include the opening cysteine and the closing phenylalanine or tryptophan. D genes are given only for firm matches. Size is omitted from some rows. Given values are once, few, many or a class for expanded clones.

d_call: TRBD1
j_call: TRBJ2-2
clone_size: many
v_call: TRBV18
cdr3_aa: CASSPGDRGVIGELFF
cdr3_nt: TGTGCCAGCTCACCAGGGGACAGGGGCGTCATCGGGGAGCTGTTTTTT

d_call: TRBD1
j_call: TRBJ2-7
clone_size: many
v_call: TRBV10-3
cdr3_aa: CAISQAGGYEQYF
cdr3_nt: TGTGCCATCAGTCAGGCAGGGGGCTACGAGCAGTACTTC

d_call: .
j_call: TRBJ2-4
clone_size: many
v_call: TRBV7-3
cdr3_aa: CASSLQVSSMGDIQYF
cdr3_nt: TGTGCCAGCAGCTTACAAGTCAGTAGCATGGGGGACATTCAGTACTTC

d_call: .
j_call: TRBJ2-3
clone_size: many
v_call: TRBV24-1
cdr3_aa: CATSDQGTDTQYF
cdr3_nt: TGTGCCACCAGTGATCAAGGCACAGATACGCAGTATTTT

d_call: TRBD1
j_call: TRBJ2-7
clone_size: many
v_call: TRBV27
cdr3_aa: CASRDRGAFGLYEQYF
cdr3_nt: TGTGCCAGCCGGGACAGGGGGGCCTTCGGCCTCTACGAGCAGTACTTC

d_call: .
j_call: TRBJ2-1
clone_size: many
v_call: TRBV12-5
cdr3_aa: CASGEGLAYNEQFF
cdr3_nt: TGTGCTAGTGGCGAGGGTCTAGCCTACAATGAGCAGTTCTTC

d_call: .
j_call: TRBJ2-5
clone_size: many
v_call: TRBV7-9
cdr3_aa: CASSLVVGRGETQYF
cdr3_nt: TGTGCCAGCAGCTTAGTAGTGGGAAGGGGAGAGACCCAGTACTTC

d_call: TRBD1
j_call: TRBJ2-7
clone_size: .
v_call: TRBV7-9
cdr3_aa: CAGSPRARTGGSYEQYF
cdr3_nt: TGTGCCGGCAGCCCCAGAGCCCGGACAGGGGGCAGCTACGAGCAGTACTTC

d_call: TRBD2
j_call: TRBJ2-7
clone_size: .
v_call: TRBV10-2
cdr3_aa: CASRLAGAYEQYF
cdr3_nt: TGCGCCAGCAGACTAGCGGGAGCCTACGAGCAGTACTTC

d_call: .
j_call: TRBJ1-1
clone_size: many
v_call: TRBV28
cdr3_aa: CASTQMGGGTIAFF
cdr3_nt: TGTGCCAGCACCCAAATGGGGGGGGGCACAATTGCTTTCTTT

d_call: .
j_call: TRBJ2-3
clone_size: .
v_call: TRBV4-2
cdr3_aa: CASSPARDTDTQYF
cdr3_nt: TGTGCCAGCAGTCCAGCGAGAGACACAGATACGCAGTATTTT

d_call: .
j_call: TRBJ2-3
clone_size: many
v_call: TRBV7-2
cdr3_aa: CASSLSGRGSSTDTQYF
cdr3_nt: TGTGCCAGCAGCTTATCGGGGCGCGGGTCTAGCACAGATACGCAGTATTTT

d_call: .
j_call: TRBJ2-2
clone_size: many
v_call: TRBV7-9
cdr3_aa: CASSLAAAGTGELFF
cdr3_nt: TGTGCCAGCAGCTTAGCGGCGGCAGGTACCGGGGAGCTGTTTTTT

d_call: .
j_call: TRBJ1-1
clone_size: few
v_call: TRBV9
cdr3_aa: CASSPGGRRTEAFF
cdr3_nt: TGTGCCAGCAGCCCCGGGGGGCGGAGGACTGAAGCTTTCTTT

d_call: TRBD1
j_call: TRBJ1-1
clone_size: many
v_call: TRBV5-1
cdr3_aa: CASSWGTAGVNTEAFF
cdr3_nt: TGCGCCAGCAGCTGGGGGACAGCAGGGGTGAACACTGAAGCTTTCTTT

d_call: .
j_call: TRBJ2-7
clone_size: many
v_call: TRBV10-2
cdr3_aa: CASSVWGSANEQYF
cdr3_nt: TGCGCCAGCAGTGTGTGGGGAAGTGCCAACGAGCAGTACTTC

d_call: .
j_call: TRBJ2-7
clone_size: many
v_call: TRBV6-6
cdr3_aa: CASSSPGHTTYEQYF
cdr3_nt: TGTGCCAGCAGTTCGCCGGGACACACAACCTACGAGCAGTACTTC

d_call: .
j_call: TRBJ2-1
clone_size: many
v_call: TRBV5-1
cdr3_aa: CASSQTGVDYGGEQFF
cdr3_nt: TGCGCCAGCAGTCAGACGGGAGTCGACTACGGCGGTGAGCAGTTCTTC

d_call: .
j_call: TRBJ2-3
clone_size: many
v_call: TRBV7-3
cdr3_aa: CASSSDGTDTQYF
cdr3_nt: TGTGCCAGCAGCTCGGACGGAACAGATACGCAGTATTTT

d_call: TRBD2
j_call: TRBJ2-1
clone_size: .
v_call: TRBV7-2
cdr3_aa: CASSTEAGELNEQFF
cdr3_nt: TGTGCCAGCAGCACAGAAGCGGGAGAGCTCAATGAGCAGTTCTTC

d_call: .
j_call: TRBJ2-7
clone_size: many
v_call: TRBV18
cdr3_aa: CASSLDFAYEQYF
cdr3_nt: TGTGCCAGCTCACTCGACTTTGCGTACGAGCAGTACTTC

d_call: TRBD2
j_call: TRBJ2-1
clone_size: many
v_call: TRBV20-1
cdr3_aa: CSAERLAGVQDEQFF
cdr3_nt: TGCAGTGCTGAGAGACTAGCGGGAGTTCAGGATGAGCAGTTCTTC

d_call: .
j_call: TRBJ2-1
clone_size: many
v_call: TRBV3-1
cdr3_aa: CASSQDLLNSYNEQFF
cdr3_nt: TGTGCCAGCAGCCAAGATTTGCTCAACTCCTACAATGAGCAGTTCTTC

d_call: TRBD2
j_call: TRBJ2-7
clone_size: many
v_call: TRBV4-1
cdr3_aa: CASSQTSGRAFEQYF
cdr3_nt: TGCGCCAGCAGCCAAACTAGCGGGAGGGCCTTCGAGCAGTACTTC

d_call: TRBD1
j_call: TRBJ2-5
clone_size: many
v_call: TRBV5-1
cdr3_aa: CASSTTGEIRETQYF
cdr3_nt: TGCGCCAGCAGCACCACAGGGGAAATTCGAGAGACCCAGTACTTC

d_call: .
j_call: TRBJ2-3
clone_size: many
v_call: TRBV29-1
cdr3_aa: CSVGPGRDGTDTQYF
cdr3_nt: TGCAGCGTAGGACCAGGTAGAGACGGCACAGATACGCAGTATTTT

d_call: .
j_call: TRBJ1-2
clone_size: many
v_call: TRBV20-1
cdr3_aa: CSARDLYRNYGYTF
cdr3_nt: TGCAGTGCTAGAGATCTCTATCGTAACTATGGCTACACCTTC

d_call: .
j_call: TRBJ2-3
clone_size: many
v_call: TRBV9
cdr3_aa: CASSAQDSADTQYF
cdr3_nt: TGTGCCAGCAGCGCCCAGGATTCGGCAGATACGCAGTATTTT

d_call: TRBD1
j_call: TRBJ1-1
clone_size: many
v_call: TRBV7-2
cdr3_aa: CASSSTGRNTEAFF
cdr3_nt: TGTGCCAGCAGCTCGACAGGGAGGAACACTGAAGCTTTCTTT

d_call: .
j_call: TRBJ1-5
clone_size: many
v_call: TRBV7-2
cdr3_aa: CASSSQGRSNQPQHF
cdr3_nt: TGTGCCAGCAGCTCTCAGGGGCGCAGCAATCAGCCCCAGCATTTT

d_call: .
j_call: TRBJ2-3
clone_size: many
v_call: TRBV29-1
cdr3_aa: CSVDRGGNTDTQYF
cdr3_nt: TGCAGCGTTGACCGGGGAGGTAACACAGATACGCAGTATTTT

d_call: .
j_call: TRBJ2-6
clone_size: many
v_call: TRBV10-3
cdr3_aa: CAITRDILSYSGANVLTF
cdr3_nt: TGTGCCATCACCAGGGACATCTTATCCTACTCTGGGGCCAACGTCCTGACTTTC

d_call: .
j_call: TRBJ1-2
clone_size: many
v_call: TRBV4-3
cdr3_aa: CASSQEGLANYGYTF
cdr3_nt: TGCGCCAGCAGCCAAGAAGGACTCGCCAACTATGGCTACACCTTC

d_call: .
j_call: TRBJ2-2
clone_size: .
v_call: TRBV6-2/TRBV6-3
cdr3_aa: CASSYSRVLLGNTGEQFF
cdr3_nt: TGTGCCAGCAGTTACTCGCGGGTTCTTCTGGGGAACACCGGGGAGCAGTTCTTT

d_call: .
j_call: TRBJ2-7
clone_size: .
v_call: TRBV20-1
cdr3_aa: CSARDLGYEQYF
cdr3_nt: TGCAGTGCTAGAGATCTTGGGTACGAGCAGTACTTC

d_call: TRBD2
j_call: TRBJ2-1
clone_size: many
v_call: TRBV6-5
cdr3_aa: CASRAREGQVGEQFF
cdr3_nt: TGTGCCAGCAGGGCCCGGGAGGGCCAGGTGGGTGAGCAGTTCTTC

d_call: .
j_call: TRBJ2-1
clone_size: .
v_call: TRBV25-1
cdr3_aa: CASSVGDLFPIGQFF
cdr3_nt: TGTGCCAGCAGTGTTGGGGACCTCTTCCCAATAGGGCAGTTCTTC

d_call: TRBD1
j_call: TRBJ1-6
clone_size: many
v_call: TRBV13
cdr3_aa: CASSWGQGQNSPLHF
cdr3_nt: TGTGCCAGCAGCTGGGGACAGGGCCAGAATTCACCCCTCCACTTT

d_call: .
j_call: TRBJ2-5
clone_size: many
v_call: TRBV3-1
cdr3_aa: CASSQGYGGETQYF
cdr3_nt: TGTGCCAGCAGCCAAGGGTACGGCGGGGAGACCCAGTACTTC

d_call: TRBD1
j_call: TRBJ1-5
clone_size: many
v_call: TRBV7-2
cdr3_aa: CASSREAGGIQPQHF
cdr3_nt: TGTGCCAGCAGCCGAGAGGCAGGGGGCATTCAGCCCCAGCATTTT

d_call: TRBD1
j_call: TRBJ2-7
clone_size: .
v_call: TRBV13
cdr3_aa: CASSLGQGAYELYF
cdr3_nt: TGCGCCAGCAGCTTAGGACAGGGAGCGTACGAGCTGTACTTC

d_call: TRBD2
j_call: TRBJ2-1
clone_size: many
v_call: TRBV9
cdr3_aa: CASSVGAGGPDNEQFF
cdr3_nt: TGTGCCAGCAGCGTAGGAGCGGGAGGGCCCGACAATGAGCAGTTCTTC

d_call: .
j_call: TRBJ1-1
clone_size: many
v_call: TRBV13
cdr3_aa: CASSHNGQMNTEAFF
cdr3_nt: TGTGCCAGCAGTCATAACGGACAGATGAACACTGAAGCTTTCTTT

d_call: .
j_call: TRBJ2-1
clone_size: many
v_call: TRBV28
cdr3_aa: CASTAGTRGNEQFF
cdr3_nt: TGTGCCAGCACCGCTGGGACCCGGGGTAATGAGCAGTTCTTC

d_call: .
j_call: TRBJ2-5
clone_size: .
v_call: TRBV3-1
cdr3_aa: CASSHGTGGKGTQYF
cdr3_nt: TGTGCCAGCAGCCACGGGACTGGCGGTAAAGGGACCCAGTACTTC

d_call: TRBD1
j_call: TRBJ2-2
clone_size: many
v_call: TRBV12-3/TRBV12-4
cdr3_aa: CASSPVPPGQGSYPGELFF
cdr3_nt: TGTGCCAGCAGTCCCGTCCCTCCGGGACAGGGGTCTTACCCCGGGGAGCTGTTTTTT

d_call: .
j_call: TRBJ2-2
clone_size: many
v_call: TRBV2
cdr3_aa: CASSPLGEYTGELFF
cdr3_nt: TGTGCCAGCAGCCCCTTGGGGGAATACACCGGGGAGCTGTTTTTT

d_call: .
j_call: TRBJ2-3
clone_size: few
v_call: TRBV24-1
cdr3_aa: CATSDPGSGPDTQYF
cdr3_nt: TGTGCCACCAGTGATCCGGGAAGCGGCCCAGATACGCAGTATTTT

d_call: .
j_call: TRBJ2-1
clone_size: many
v_call: TRBV7-9
cdr3_aa: CASGAVYNEQFF
cdr3_nt: TGTGCCTCGGGGGCGGTTTACAATGAGCAGTTCTTC

d_call: TRBD2
j_call: TRBJ2-1
clone_size: few
v_call: TRBV7-6
cdr3_aa: CASSITSGRKNNEQFF
cdr3_nt: TGTGCCAGCAGCATAACTAGCGGGAGGAAGAACAATGAGCAGTTCTTC

d_call: TRBD1
j_call: TRBJ1-2
clone_size: many
v_call: TRBV15
cdr3_aa: CATASPGQSSDWYGYTF
cdr3_nt: TGTGCCACCGCAAGTCCGGGACAGTCCTCTGATTGGTATGGCTACACCTTC

d_call: .
j_call: TRBJ2-7
clone_size: .
v_call: TRBV7-2
cdr3_aa: CASSSRRRYEQYF
cdr3_nt: TGTGCCAGCAGCTCGAGGCGACGCTACGAGCAGTACTTC

d_call: .
j_call: TRBJ2-3
clone_size: many
v_call: TRBV24-1
cdr3_aa: CATSTLTDTQYF
cdr3_nt: TGTGCCACCAGTACCCTCACAGATACGCAGTATTTT

d_call: .
j_call: TRBJ1-1
clone_size: .
v_call: TRBV5-1
cdr3_aa: CASSFWDTMNTEAFF
cdr3_nt: TGCGCCAGCAGCTTCTGGGACACAATGAACACTGAAGCTTTCTTT